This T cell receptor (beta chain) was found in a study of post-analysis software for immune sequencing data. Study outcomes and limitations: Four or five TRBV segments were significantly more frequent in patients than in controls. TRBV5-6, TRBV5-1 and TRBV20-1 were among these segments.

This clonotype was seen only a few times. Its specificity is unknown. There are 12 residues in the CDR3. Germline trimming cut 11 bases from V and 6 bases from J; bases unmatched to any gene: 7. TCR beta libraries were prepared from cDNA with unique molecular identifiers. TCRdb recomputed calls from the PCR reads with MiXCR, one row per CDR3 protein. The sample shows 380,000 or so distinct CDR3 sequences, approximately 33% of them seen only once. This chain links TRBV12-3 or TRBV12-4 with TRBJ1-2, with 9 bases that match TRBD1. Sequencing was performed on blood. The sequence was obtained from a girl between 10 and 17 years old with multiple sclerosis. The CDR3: CALRTGVNGYTF. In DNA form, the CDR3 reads TGTGCCTTACGGACAGGGGTGAATGGCTACACCTTC.